The rows below give T cell receptor beta chains drawn from one sample of a study of cytomegalovirus exposure and HLA in healthy donors. Sequencing was performed with immunoSEQ multiplex PCR; in TCRdb, only in-frame clones are kept and a portion is missing. The table has around 240,000 clones, roughly 80% seen once. Sequencing used PBMCs. All receptors derive from a woman aged 40 to 50 in good health and CMV-seropositive. The CDR3 runs from the conserved cysteine through the conserved F or W. The order of the fields is V gene, D gene, J gene, clone size, CDR3 protein, CDR3 DNA. The D gene is left open where the match is weak. The size field is filled for only some rows; it gives once, few, many or a size class.

v_gene: TRBV10-3; d_gene: -; j_gene: TRBJ1-1; abundance: -; CDR3aa: CAISESLPTAGTEAFF; CDR3nt: TGTGCCATCAGTGAGTCTCTGCCGACAGCAGGCACTGAAGCTTTCTTT
v_gene: TRBV7-6; d_gene: -; j_gene: TRBJ1-5; abundance: -; CDR3aa: CASSLVQHGQPQHF; CDR3nt: TGTGCCAGCAGCTTAGTACAGCACGGTCAGCCCCAGCATTTT
v_gene: TRBV28; d_gene: TRBD2; j_gene: TRBJ2-1; abundance: -; CDR3aa: CASSVAGAGKYNEQFF; CDR3nt: TGTGCCAGCAGTGTAGCGGGAGCCGGGAAATACAATGAGCAGTTCTTC
v_gene: TRBV27; d_gene: -; j_gene: TRBJ1-1; abundance: -; CDR3aa: CASTFPDAVKVNTEAFF; CDR3nt: TGTGCCAGCACCTTCCCAGACGCGGTGAAAGTGAACACTGAAGCTTTCTTT
v_gene: TRBV14; d_gene: TRBD1; j_gene: TRBJ1-3; abundance: -; CDR3aa: CASSQEGTGGLSRISGNTIYF; CDR3nt: TGTGCCAGCAGCCAAGAGGGGACAGGGGGTCTTTCCCGTATCTCTGGAAACACCATATATTTT
v_gene: TRBV21-1; d_gene: -; j_gene: TRBJ2-3; abundance: -; CDR3aa: CASSKVDFDRGRTDTQYF; CDR3nt: TGTGCCAGCAGCAAAGTGGATTTCGACAGGGGTCGCACAGATACGCAGTATTTT
v_gene: TRBV6-6; d_gene: TRBD1; j_gene: TRBJ1-2; abundance: few; CDR3aa: CASSSSGTGGGYTF; CDR3nt: TGTGCCAGCAGTTCTTCCGGGACAGGGGGCGGCTACACCTTC
v_gene: TRBV5-1; d_gene: TRBD1; j_gene: TRBJ1-2; abundance: once; CDR3aa: CASSPGTGTNYGYTF; CDR3nt: TGCGCCAGCAGCCCCGGGACAGGGACTAACTATGGCTACACCTTC
v_gene: TRBV5-1; d_gene: TRBD2; j_gene: TRBJ2-7; abundance: -; CDR3aa: CASSLRLAGDEQYF; CDR3nt: TGCGCCAGCAGCTTGCGACTAGCGGGAGACGAGCAGTACTTC
v_gene: TRBV2; d_gene: -; j_gene: TRBJ1-1; abundance: -; CDR3aa: CASSEARGLNTEAFF; CDR3nt: TGTGCCAGCAGTGAAGCGCGGGGCCTGAACACTGAAGCTTTCTTT
v_gene: TRBV6-1; d_gene: -; j_gene: TRBJ2-1; abundance: -; CDR3aa: CASSELPTGTSYNEQFF; CDR3nt: TGTGCCAGCAGTGAACTCCCAACAGGGACCTCCTACAATGAGCAGTTCTTC
v_gene: TRBV7-2; d_gene: TRBD1; j_gene: TRBJ1-2; abundance: -; CDR3aa: CASSLVWPGQGNYGYTF; CDR3nt: TGTGCCAGCAGCTTAGTGTGGCCGGGACAGGGGAACTATGGCTACACCTTC
v_gene: TRBV15; d_gene: -; j_gene: TRBJ1-1; abundance: once; CDR3aa: CATSRRISTEAFF; CDR3nt: TGTGCCACCAGCAGGCGGATTAGCACTGAAGCTTTCTTT
v_gene: TRBV7-3; d_gene: TRBD2; j_gene: TRBJ2-3; abundance: -; CDR3aa: CASSPLAGGSTDTQYF; CDR3nt: TGTGCCAGCAGCCCGTTAGCGGGAGGGAGCACAGATACGCAGTATTTT
v_gene: TRBV2; d_gene: -; j_gene: TRBJ1-2; abundance: -; CDR3aa: CASSLSDSHLYGYTF; CDR3nt: TGTGCCAGCAGTCTGTCGGACAGTCACCTCTATGGCTACACCTTC
v_gene: TRBV5-6; d_gene: TRBD2; j_gene: TRBJ2-7; abundance: once; CDR3aa: CASSSLAGEPYEQYF; CDR3nt: TGTGCCAGCAGCTCCCTAGCGGGAGAACCCTACGAGCAGTACTTC
v_gene: TRBV21-1; d_gene: -; j_gene: TRBJ2-1; abundance: few; CDR3aa: CASSRSTGRTLAGFYNEQFF; CDR3nt: TGTGCCAGCAGCAGGTCCACAGGGAGAACCCTAGCGGGCTTTTACAATGAGCAGTTCTTC
v_gene: TRBV29-1; d_gene: TRBD1; j_gene: TRBJ2-7; abundance: -; CDR3aa: CSVRTGYEQYF; CDR3nt: TGCAGCGTTCGGACAGGGTACGAGCAGTACTTC
v_gene: TRBV9; d_gene: TRBD2; j_gene: TRBJ2-5; abundance: -; CDR3aa: CASSVGGAGVGETQYF; CDR3nt: TGTGCCAGCAGCGTAGGTGGGGCGGGAGTTGGGGAGACCCAGTACTTC
v_gene: TRBV7-2; d_gene: TRBD2; j_gene: TRBJ2-7; abundance: -; CDR3aa: CASSLNGLAGEEQYF; CDR3nt: TGTGCCAGCAGCCTTAACGGACTAGCCGGGGAGGAGCAGTACTTC
v_gene: TRBV6-1; d_gene: TRBD1; j_gene: TRBJ2-7; abundance: -; CDR3aa: CASSERGRNYEQYF; CDR3nt: TGTGCCAGCAGTGAAAGGGGGCGGAACTACGAGCAGTACTTC
v_gene: TRBV6-1; d_gene: -; j_gene: TRBJ2-1; abundance: -; CDR3aa: CASTSYYEQFF; CDR3nt: TGTGCCAGCACGAGCTACTATGAGCAGTTCTTC
v_gene: TRBV19; d_gene: -; j_gene: TRBJ2-6; abundance: -; CDR3aa: CASSKLSSGANVLTF; CDR3nt: TGTGCCAGTAGTAAACTGAGCTCTGGGGCCAACGTCCTGACTTTC
v_gene: TRBV30; d_gene: TRBD2; j_gene: TRBJ2-3; abundance: once; CDR3aa: CAWAFLAVDTQYF; CDR3nt: TGTGCCTGGGCTTTTCTAGCGGTGGATACGCAGTATTTT
v_gene: TRBV11-3; d_gene: -; j_gene: TRBJ2-7; abundance: -; CDR3aa: CASSIISGAEQYF; CDR3nt: TGTGCCAGCAGCATAATCTCAGGGGCCGAGCAGTACTTC
v_gene: TRBV5-4; d_gene: TRBD1; j_gene: TRBJ2-3; abundance: -; CDR3aa: CASSLGTTGGGTDTQYF; CDR3nt: TGTGCCAGCAGCTTGGGTACAACAGGGGGCGGCACAGATACGCAGTATTTT
v_gene: TRBV29-1; d_gene: TRBD2; j_gene: TRBJ2-3; abundance: -; CDR3aa: CSVGGIAGESTDTQYF; CDR3nt: TGCAGCGTTGGGGGGATAGCGGGAGAAAGCACAGATACGCAGTATTTT
v_gene: TRBV4-1; d_gene: -; j_gene: TRBJ1-2; abundance: -; CDR3aa: CASSQPPRRDYGYTF; CDR3nt: TGCGCCAGCAGCCAACCCCCCCGCAGGGACTATGGCTACACCTTC
v_gene: TRBV6-1; d_gene: -; j_gene: TRBJ1-1; abundance: -; CDR3aa: CASSDTGNRWNTEAFF; CDR3nt: TGTGCCAGCAGTGACACAGGGAATCGGTGGAACACTGAAGCTTTCTTT
v_gene: TRBV7-2; d_gene: -; j_gene: TRBJ2-1; abundance: -; CDR3aa: CASSSERGVGEQFF; CDR3nt: TGTGCCAGCAGCTCTGAACGGGGAGTGGGTGAGCAGTTCTTC
v_gene: TRBV5-1; d_gene: -; j_gene: TRBJ2-5; abundance: -; CDR3aa: CASSLTGGEVETQYF; CDR3nt: TGCGCCAGCAGCTTGACCGGAGGGGAGGTGGAGACCCAGTACTTC
v_gene: TRBV30; d_gene: -; j_gene: TRBJ1-4; abundance: -; CDR3aa: CAWSPLERIGKEKLFF; CDR3nt: TGTGCCTGGAGTCCCCTTGAGAGGATTGGTAAAGAAAAACTGTTTTTT
v_gene: TRBV15; d_gene: TRBD1; j_gene: TRBJ2-7; abundance: -; CDR3aa: CATSRDRGSSYEQYF; CDR3nt: TGTGCCACCAGCAGAGACAGGGGGAGTTCCTACGAGCAGTACTTC
v_gene: TRBV4-2; d_gene: TRBD1; j_gene: TRBJ1-1; abundance: -; CDR3aa: CASSQGTGGRSTEAFF; CDR3nt: TGTGCCAGCAGCCAAGGGACAGGGGGTCGGTCCACTGAAGCTTTCTTT
v_gene: TRBV6-5; d_gene: TRBD1; j_gene: TRBJ1-2; abundance: -; CDR3aa: CASNRQGADGYTF; CDR3nt: TGTGCCAGCAATAGACAGGGGGCGGATGGCTACACCTTC
v_gene: TRBV7-2; d_gene: TRBD1; j_gene: TRBJ2-4; abundance: -; CDR3aa: CASSSEAGQGNIQYF; CDR3nt: TGTGCCAGCAGCTCCGAGGCGGGACAGGGGAACATTCAGTACTTC
v_gene: TRBV4-3; d_gene: TRBD1; j_gene: TRBJ1-2; abundance: few; CDR3aa: CASSQPDRDDGYTF; CDR3nt: TGCGCCAGCAGCCAGCCCGACAGGGATGATGGCTACACCTTC
v_gene: TRBV19; d_gene: -; j_gene: TRBJ1-6; abundance: -; CDR3aa: CASSIRRNSPLHF; CDR3nt: TGTGCCAGTAGTATTCGCAGGAATTCACCCCTCCACTTT
v_gene: TRBV7-6; d_gene: TRBD2; j_gene: TRBJ2-1; abundance: -; CDR3aa: CASSLDGGAYNEQFF; CDR3nt: TGTGCCAGCAGCTTAGACGGGGGGGCTTACAATGAGCAGTTCTTC
v_gene: TRBV19; d_gene: TRBD1; j_gene: TRBJ2-7; abundance: -; CDR3aa: CASSFTGQGDLEQYF; CDR3nt: TGTGCCAGTAGTTTCACGGGACAGGGGGATTTGGAGCAGTACTTC
v_gene: TRBV30; d_gene: TRBD2; j_gene: TRBJ2-3; abundance: -; CDR3aa: CAWRGLVSTDTQYF; CDR3nt: TGTGCCTGGCGGGGACTAGTTAGTACAGATACGCAGTATTTT
v_gene: TRBV9; d_gene: TRBD2; j_gene: TRBJ2-3; abundance: -; CDR3aa: CASSVEGSGGADTQYF; CDR3nt: TGTGCCAGCAGCGTAGAGGGTAGCGGGGGGGCAGATACGCAGTATTTT
v_gene: TRBV6-4; d_gene: TRBD1; j_gene: TRBJ1-2; abundance: once; CDR3aa: CASSDSRGQPFGGYTF; CDR3nt: TGTGCCAGCAGTGACTCGAGGGGACAGCCTTTCGGGGGCTACACCTTC
v_gene: TRBV30; d_gene: -; j_gene: TRBJ2-7; abundance: -; CDR3aa: CAWSVGQRYEQYF; CDR3nt: TGTGCCTGGAGTGTAGGACAGAGATACGAGCAGTACTTC
v_gene: TRBV4-2; d_gene: TRBD1; j_gene: TRBJ1-5; abundance: -; CDR3aa: CASSQAKRGQGSAQHF; CDR3nt: TGTGCCAGCAGCCAGGCCAAACGGGGACAGGGCTCGGCCCAGCATTTT
v_gene: TRBV4-2; d_gene: TRBD2; j_gene: TRBJ2-3; abundance: -; CDR3aa: CASSQSGLAGTTDTQYF; CDR3nt: TGTGCCAGCAGCCAATCGGGACTAGCGGGGACCACAGATACGCAGTATTTT
v_gene: TRBV7-2; d_gene: -; j_gene: TRBJ2-4; abundance: -; CDR3aa: CASSLVAVAKNIQYF; CDR3nt: TGTGCCAGCAGCTTGGTGGCAGTAGCCAAAAACATTCAGTACTTC
v_gene: TRBV4-1; d_gene: -; j_gene: TRBJ1-6; abundance: few; CDR3aa: CASSHPQGTNSPLHF; CDR3nt: TGCGCCAGCAGCCACCCTCAGGGTACTAATTCACCCCTCCACTTT
v_gene: TRBV4-3; d_gene: -; j_gene: TRBJ1-3; abundance: -; CDR3aa: CASSNRVSAGNTIYF; CDR3nt: TGCGCCAGCAGCAACAGGGTATCGGCGGGAAACACCATATATTTT
v_gene: TRBV19; d_gene: TRBD1; j_gene: TRBJ2-1; abundance: -; CDR3aa: CASSIEGTGGYNEQFF; CDR3nt: TGTGCCAGTAGTATAGAGGGGACAGGGGGCTACAATGAGCAGTTCTTC
v_gene: TRBV4-2; d_gene: TRBD2; j_gene: TRBJ2-1; abundance: once; CDR3aa: CASSQDEIAGSFF; CDR3nt: TGTGCCAGCAGCCAAGATGAGATAGCGGGTAGCTTCTTC
v_gene: TRBV6-1; d_gene: -; j_gene: TRBJ2-3; abundance: -; CDR3aa: CASSENPVQDTQYF; CDR3nt: TGTGCCAGCAGTGAAAACCCCGTCCAGGATACGCAGTATTTT
v_gene: TRBV6-5; d_gene: TRBD2; j_gene: TRBJ2-1; abundance: -; CDR3aa: CASIPSGPSYNEQFF; CDR3nt: TGTGCCAGCATCCCTAGCGGGCCCTCCTACAATGAGCAGTTCTTC